The clone carrying this TCR beta chain was detected ten times or more. Its antigen is unidentified. This sample is drawn from a study of CD8 T cells in ankylosing spondylitis. The TCR beta libraries were generated through quantitative 5'-RACE incorporating molecular barcodes. TCRdb processed the 5' RACE reads anew with MiXCR; each CDR3 protein has one entry. This table holds under 300,000 distinct CDR3 sequences, 10% to 13% found once. Findings and limits, study-wide: Peripheral blood held disease-linked clones only at relatively low frequency, and these were CD8+. Prior literature has documented some motif variants in synovial fluid and blood from reactive arthritis. Made up of eight or nine highly homologous variants, a TCR beta motif appeared characteristic of ankylosing spondylitis blood.

The sequence derives from a male donor with ankylosing spondylitis or in good health (not recorded which). Sequencing was performed on blood, either unsorted or a sorted T cell fraction (not recorded which).

CDR3 in DNA: TGCGCCAGCAATCTCTTTCAAGAGACCCAGTACTTC. Protein sequence: CASNLFQETQYF. The V and J genes are TRBV5-1 and TRBJ2-5; D is undetermined. Trimming took 6 bases from V and 2 from J, leaving 8 bases between them. CDR1 SGHRS and CDR2 YFSETQ come from the germline V gene. This CDR3 contains 12 residues.